This TCR beta chain was profiled in a study of Ad26.COV2.S vaccination and SARS-CoV-2 variants. Generated by immunoSEQ multiplex PCR, the TCRdb table keeps only in-frame clones and is missing some. The sample contains roughly 400,000 clones, around nine tenths of which appear only once. As to this clone: Its antigen is not known.

Documented treatment: roughly 19 received Ad26.COV2.S at low or high dose, single or two shots; about 5 received placebo; per-sample allocation not given. Sampling was performed 63 days after the first vaccine or placebo injection. Notes on the study in general: Researchers cautioned that TCR breadth and depth analyses may have underestimated total T cell responses.

Sequenced here: peripheral blood, sampled in a trial of Ad26.COV2.S vaccine versus placebo. This TCR derives from a person aged 18-60 years who received the Ad26.COV2.S COVID-19 vaccine or a placebo.

The CDR3 region is CASSSTSQAFF. The DNA for the CDR3 is TGTGCCAGCAGCTCGACTTCACAGGCTTTCTTT. The V gene is TRBV3-1 (or the pseudogene TRBV3-2), the J gene TRBJ1-1, with D unclear. The CDR3 spans 11 residues. V lost 5 bases, J lost 11 bases, and 12 bases lay in between. Germline V CDR1 and CDR2: LGHDT, YNNKEL (reference sequence).